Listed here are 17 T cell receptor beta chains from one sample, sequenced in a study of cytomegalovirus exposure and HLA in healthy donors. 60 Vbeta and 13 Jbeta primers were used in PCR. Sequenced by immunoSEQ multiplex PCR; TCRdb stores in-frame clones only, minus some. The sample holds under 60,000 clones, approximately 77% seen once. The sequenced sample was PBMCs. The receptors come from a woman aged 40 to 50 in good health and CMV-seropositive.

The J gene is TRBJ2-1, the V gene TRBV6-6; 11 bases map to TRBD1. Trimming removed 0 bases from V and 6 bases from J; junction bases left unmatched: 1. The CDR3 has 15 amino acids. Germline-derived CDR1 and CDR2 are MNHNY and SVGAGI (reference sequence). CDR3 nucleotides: TGTGCCAGCAGTTACTCCGGGACAGGGGGCAATGAGCAGTTCTTC. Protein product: CASSYSGTGGNEQFF.

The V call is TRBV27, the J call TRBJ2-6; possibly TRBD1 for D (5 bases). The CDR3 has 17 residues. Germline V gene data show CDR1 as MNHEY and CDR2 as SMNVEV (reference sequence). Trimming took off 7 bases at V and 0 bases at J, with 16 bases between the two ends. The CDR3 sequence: CASTFGAEISGANVLTF. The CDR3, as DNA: TGTGCCAGCACCTTTGGGGCGGAAATCTCTGGGGCCAACGTCCTGACTTTC.

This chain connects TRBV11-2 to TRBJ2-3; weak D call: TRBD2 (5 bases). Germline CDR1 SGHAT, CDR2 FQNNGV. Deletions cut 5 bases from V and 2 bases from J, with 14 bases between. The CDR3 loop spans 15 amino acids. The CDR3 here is CASSPEGYLTDTQYF. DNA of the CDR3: TGTGCCAGCAGCCCTGAGGGCTACCTCACAGATACGCAGTATTTT.

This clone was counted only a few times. CDR3 nucleotide sequence: TGCGCCAGCAGCCAAGTCCAGCGTGGGGGAGGTACAGATACGCAGTATTTT. Its protein product is CASSQVQRGGGTDTQYF. This chain joins TRBV4-1 and TRBJ2-3; a weak D match, TRBD2 (6 bases). The V and J ends lost 1 base and 3 bases respectively, with 17 bases between them. This CDR3 spans 17 amino acids. The germline V gene has CDR1 MGHRA and CDR2 YSYEKL.

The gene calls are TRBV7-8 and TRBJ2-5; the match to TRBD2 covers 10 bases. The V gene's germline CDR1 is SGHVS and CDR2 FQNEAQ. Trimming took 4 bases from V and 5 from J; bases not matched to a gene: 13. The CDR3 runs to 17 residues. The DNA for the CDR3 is TGTGCCAGCAGCTCACTTCTTTTAGCGGGGGGCCCGGAGACCCAGTACTTC. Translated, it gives CASSSLLLAGGPETQYF.

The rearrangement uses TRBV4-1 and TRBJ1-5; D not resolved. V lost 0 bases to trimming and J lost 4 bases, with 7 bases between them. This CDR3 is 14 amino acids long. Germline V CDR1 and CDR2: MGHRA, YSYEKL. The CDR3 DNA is TGCGCCAGCAGCCAAGACCACGGGAATCAGCCCCAGCATTTT. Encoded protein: CASSQDHGNQPQHF.

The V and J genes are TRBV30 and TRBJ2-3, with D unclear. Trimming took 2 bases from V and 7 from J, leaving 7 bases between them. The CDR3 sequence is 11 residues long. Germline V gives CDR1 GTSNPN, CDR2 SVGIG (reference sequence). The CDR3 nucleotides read TGTGCCTGGAGTCACATGTATACGCAGTATTTT. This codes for CAWSHMYTQYF.

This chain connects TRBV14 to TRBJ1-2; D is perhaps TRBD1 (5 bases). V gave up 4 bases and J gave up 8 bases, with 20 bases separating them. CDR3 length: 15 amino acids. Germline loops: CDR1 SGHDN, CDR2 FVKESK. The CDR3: CASSPQRGVALGYTF. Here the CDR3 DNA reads TGTGCCAGCAGCCCCCAAAGGGGTGTTGCGTTGGGCTACACCTTC.

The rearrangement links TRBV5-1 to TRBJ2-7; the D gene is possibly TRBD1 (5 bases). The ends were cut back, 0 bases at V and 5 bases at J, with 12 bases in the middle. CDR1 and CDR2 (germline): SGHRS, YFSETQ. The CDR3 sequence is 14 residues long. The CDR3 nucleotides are TGCGCCAGCAGCTTGGTAAGGGGTGTCCACGAGCAGTACTTC. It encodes CASSLVRGVHEQYF.

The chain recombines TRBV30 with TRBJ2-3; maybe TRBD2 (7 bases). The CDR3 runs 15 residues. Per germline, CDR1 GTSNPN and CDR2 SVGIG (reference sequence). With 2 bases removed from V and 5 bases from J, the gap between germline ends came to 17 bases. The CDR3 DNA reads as TGTGCCTGGAGTACCTACGGGGGGCAAGTAGATACGCAGTATTTT. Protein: CAWSTYGGQVDTQYF. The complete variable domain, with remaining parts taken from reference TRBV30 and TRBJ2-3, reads SQTIHQWPATLVQPVGSPLSLECTVEGTSNPNLYWYRQAAGRGLQLLFYSVGIGQISSEVPQNLSASRPQDRQFILSSKKLLLSDSGFYLCAWSTYGGQVDTQYFGPGTRLTVL.

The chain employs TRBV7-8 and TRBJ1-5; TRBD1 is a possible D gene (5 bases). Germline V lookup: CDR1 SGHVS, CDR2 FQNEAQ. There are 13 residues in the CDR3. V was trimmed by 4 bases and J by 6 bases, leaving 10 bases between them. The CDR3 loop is CASSSDQGQPQHF. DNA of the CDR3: TGTGCCAGCAGCTCAGACCAGGGTCAGCCCCAGCATTTT.

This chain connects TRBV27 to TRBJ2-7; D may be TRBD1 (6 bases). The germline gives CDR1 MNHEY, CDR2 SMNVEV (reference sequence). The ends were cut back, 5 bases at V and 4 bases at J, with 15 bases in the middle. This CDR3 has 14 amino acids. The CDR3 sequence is CASSPIDRTYEQYF. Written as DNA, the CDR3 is TGTGCCAGCAGTCCAATAGACAGGACGTACGAGCAGTACTTC.

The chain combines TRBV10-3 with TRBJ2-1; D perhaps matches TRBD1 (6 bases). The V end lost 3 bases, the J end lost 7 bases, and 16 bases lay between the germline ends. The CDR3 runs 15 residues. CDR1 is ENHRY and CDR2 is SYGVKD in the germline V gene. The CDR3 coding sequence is TGTGCCATCAGTGAAGGGGTTGGGACACGTAATGAGCAGTTCTTC. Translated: CAISEGVGTRNEQFF.

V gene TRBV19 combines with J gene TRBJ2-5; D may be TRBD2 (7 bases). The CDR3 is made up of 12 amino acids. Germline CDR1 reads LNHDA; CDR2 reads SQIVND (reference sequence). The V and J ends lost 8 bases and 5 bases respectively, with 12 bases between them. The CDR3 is CASGGAGETQYF. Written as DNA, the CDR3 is TGTGCCAGTGGGGGGGCGGGGGAGACCCAGTACTTC.

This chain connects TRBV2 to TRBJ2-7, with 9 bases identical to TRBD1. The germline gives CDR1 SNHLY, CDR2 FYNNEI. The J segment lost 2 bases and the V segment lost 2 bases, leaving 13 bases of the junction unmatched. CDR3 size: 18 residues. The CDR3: CASSEFGGGQGTTYEQYF. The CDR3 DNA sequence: TGTGCCAGCAGTGAATTCGGGGGAGGACAGGGGACAACCTACGAGCAGTACTTC.

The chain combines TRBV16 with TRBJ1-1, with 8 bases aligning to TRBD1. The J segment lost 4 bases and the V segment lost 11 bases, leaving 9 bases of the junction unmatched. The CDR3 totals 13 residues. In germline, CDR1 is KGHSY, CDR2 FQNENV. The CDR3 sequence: CACQWTGTTEAFF. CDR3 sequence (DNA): TGTGCCTGTCAGTGGACAGGGACCACTGAAGCTTTCTTT.

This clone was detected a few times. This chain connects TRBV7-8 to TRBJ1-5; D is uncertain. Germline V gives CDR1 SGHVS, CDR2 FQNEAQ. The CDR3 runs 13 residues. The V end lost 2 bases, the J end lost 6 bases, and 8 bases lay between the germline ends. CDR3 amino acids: CASSLPGGQPQHF. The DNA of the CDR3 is TGTGCCAGCAGCTTACCGGGAGGTCAGCCCCAGCATTTT.